This is a list of T cell receptor beta chains from one sample in a study of vaccination and CD4 T cells after COVID-19. TCRdb reprocessed the PCR reads with MiXCR, giving one entry per CDR3 protein. The sample holds 9,500 to 15,000 distinct CDR3 sequences, 45% to 60% seen once. No antigens are known for them. Sequencing was performed on cultured CD4+ T cells from blood, taken after SARS-CoV-2 vaccination. The origin of the receptors is a human donor with COVID-19. Each CDR3 is given with its conserved first and last residue. The D gene is left open where the match is weak. Some rows mark clone size as missing; the rest say once, few, many or name a class of expanded clone.

size | length | J | D | V | CDR3 | DNA
NA | 16 | TRBJ2-2 | TRBD2 | TRBV5-1 | CASSSGTRPNTGELFF | TGCGCCAGCAGCTCAGGGACTAGACCTAACACCGGGGAGCTGTTTTTT
few | 14 | TRBJ2-3 | NA | TRBV4-2 | CASSQESQPDTQYF | TGTGCCAGCAGCCAAGAATCCCAGCCAGATACGCAGTATTTT
NA | 17 | TRBJ2-5 | NA | TRBV9 | CASSVSSDGGRQETQYF | TGTGCCAGCAGCGTCTCGAGCGACGGTGGCCGGCAAGAGACCCAGTACTTC
few | 13 | TRBJ2-7 | TRBD2 | TRBV20-1 | CSAQTGGSHEQYF | TGCAGTGCGCAAACGGGGGGATCCCACGAGCAGTACTTC
few | 13 | TRBJ2-5 | NA | TRBV7-3 | CASSLIVQETQYF | TGTGCCAGCAGCTTAATCGTCCAAGAGACCCAGTACTTC
few | 17 | TRBJ2-4 | TRBD1 | TRBV20-1 | CSARDRQGAGAKNIQYF | TGCAGTGCTAGGGACAGACAGGGGGCCGGGGCCAAAAACATTCAGTACTTC
NA | 15 | TRBJ2-7 | TRBD1 | TRBV7-2 | CASSLGQGFSYEQYF | TGTGCCAGCAGCTTGGGACAGGGATTCTCCTACGAGCAGTACTTC
NA | 12 | TRBJ1-5 | NA | TRBV2 | CASSDRGQPQHF | TGTGCCAGCAGTGACAGGGGTCAGCCCCAGCATTTT
NA | 13 | TRBJ1-5 | NA | TRBV30 | CAWSVGHEQPQHF | TGTGCCTGGAGTGTAGGGCACGAACAGCCCCAGCATTTT
NA | 12 | TRBJ1-2 | NA | TRBV27 | CAIHGRNYGYTF | TGTGCCATCCATGGACGGAACTATGGCTACACCTTC
NA | 14 | TRBJ2-1 | TRBD2 | TRBV6-2/TRBV6-3 | CASRPGGSYNEQFF | TGTGCCAGCAGGCCGGGGGGCTCCTACAATGAGCAGTTCTTC
NA | 16 | TRBJ1-5 | TRBD1 | TRBV6-1 | CASSPGTGYLNQPQHF | TGTGCCAGCAGTCCGGGGACAGGGTATCTCAATCAGCCCCAGCATTTT
NA | 11 | TRBJ1-2 | NA | TRBV11-2 | CASSYRGGYTF | TGTGCCAGCAGCTACCGAGGCGGCTACACCTTC
NA | 16 | TRBJ1-5 | TRBD1 | TRBV20-1 | CSAIDRQGYSNQPQHF | TGCAGTGCCATTGACCGACAGGGTTATAGCAATCAGCCCCAGCATTTT
NA | 14 | TRBJ2-7 | TRBD1 | TRBV18 | CASSPGQGPYEQYF | TGTGCCAGCTCACCGGGACAGGGCCCCTACGAGCAGTACTTC
NA | 15 | TRBJ1-2 | NA | TRBV9 | CASSVGTAPRDGYTF | TGTGCCAGCAGCGTAGGGACCGCTCCTAGGGATGGCTACACCTTC
NA | 16 | TRBJ2-6 | NA | TRBV20-1 | CSARDAGSSGANVLTF | TGCAGTGCTAGAGACGCAGGTAGCTCTGGGGCCAACGTCCTGACTTTC
NA | 15 | TRBJ1-2 | NA | TRBV7-2 | CASSLAGDANYGYTF | TGTGCCAGCAGCTTAGCGGGGGATGCGAACTATGGCTACACCTTC
NA | 14 | TRBJ1-1 | TRBD1 | TRBV6-1 | CASRNRGSNTEAFF | TGTGCCAGCCGAAACAGGGGATCGAACACTGAAGCTTTCTTT
medium-sized | 15 | TRBJ2-7 | TRBD1 | TRBV24-1 | CATPTGDRGSYEQYF | TGTGCCACCCCAACAGGGGACCGTGGCTCCTACGAGCAGTACTTC
NA | 13 | TRBJ2-7 | NA | TRBV20-1 | CSATQGSVYEQYF | TGCAGTGCCACCCAAGGATCGGTCTACGAGCAGTACTTC
NA | 14 | TRBJ1-1 | NA | TRBV10-1 | CASSGSSLGTEAFF | TGCGCCAGCAGTGGGTCGAGTTTGGGCACTGAAGCTTTCTTT
NA | 14 | TRBJ1-5 | TRBD1 | TRBV5-1 | CASSQGTENQPQHF | TGCGCCAGCAGCCAAGGGACAGAGAATCAGCCCCAGCATTTT
NA | 17 | TRBJ2-2 | TRBD1 | TRBV7-2 | CASSLGSGGLNTGELFF | TGTGCCAGCAGCTTAGGTTCAGGGGGTCTCAACACCGGGGAGCTGTTTTTT
NA | 14 | TRBJ2-2 | NA | TRBV19 | CASMRSKNTGELFF | TGTGCCAGTATGCGGAGTAAGAACACCGGGGAGCTGTTTTTT
NA | 15 | TRBJ2-1 | TRBD1 | TRBV7-9 | CASSLAQGSYNEQFF | TGTGCCAGCAGCTTAGCACAGGGGTCCTACAATGAGCAGTTCTTC
NA | 18 | TRBJ2-3 | TRBD2 | TRBV27 | CASSPYLLAGGGTDTQYF | TGTGCCAGCAGTCCCTACCTACTAGCGGGGGGGGGCACTGATACGCAGTATTTT
few | 15 | TRBJ2-5 | TRBD2 | TRBV20-1 | CSARPGTSVQETQYF | TGCAGTGCCCGTCCCGGGACTAGCGTTCAAGAGACCCAGTACTTC
NA | 13 | TRBJ1-2 | NA | TRBV6-2/TRBV6-3 | CASTLQIDYGYTF | TGTGCCAGCACCTTACAGATAGACTATGGCTACACCTTC
NA | 13 | TRBJ1-1 | TRBD1 | TRBV19 | CASSRDRGEKAFF | TGTGCCAGTAGCCGGGACAGGGGGGAGAAGGCTTTCTTT
NA | 15 | TRBJ1-2 | NA | TRBV14 | CASSQEVHSDYGYTF | TGTGCCAGCAGCCAAGAGGTCCACAGCGACTATGGCTACACCTTC
NA | 15 | TRBJ2-1 | NA | TRBV7-2 | CASSLASRGGDEQFF | TGTGCCAGCAGCTTAGCCTCTAGGGGCGGTGATGAGCAGTTCTTC